Listed below are T cell receptor beta chains from one sample, sequenced in a study of CD8 T cells in ankylosing spondylitis. TCRdb passed the 5' RACE reads through MiXCR, listing each CDR3 protein once. The repertoire holds around 230,000 distinct CDR3 sequences, with less than 9.5% as singletons. The sample comprised blood, either unsorted or a sorted T cell fraction (not recorded which). These TCRs come from a female donor with ankylosing spondylitis or in good health (not recorded which). CDR3s include the opening cysteine and the closing phenylalanine or tryptophan. The D gene is left open where the match is weak. A row's size may be missing; if present it is once, few, many or a size class.

>TRBJ2-7|TRBV2|TRBD2|many
TGTGCCAGCAGTCCTAGCGGGAGTCCCTACGAGCAGTACTTC
CASSPSGSPYEQYF
>TRBJ1-4|TRBV29-1|NA|many
TGCAGCGTTGAAGGCGGGGATTCGGAAAAACTGTTTTTT
CSVEGGDSEKLFF
>TRBJ2-7|TRBV5-1|TRBD2|many
TGCGCCAGCAGCTGGGGGGAACTAGCGAGAGACTACGAGCAGTACTTC
CASSWGELARDYEQYF
>TRBJ2-2|TRBV2|TRBD1|NA
TGTGCCATCAGCCGGGAACTAGACAGGGACACACCGAACACCGGGGAGCTGTTTTTT
CAISRELDRDTPNTGELFF
>TRBJ2-1|TRBV3-1|TRBD2|many
TGTGCCAGCAGCCCGTCGATAATAGCGGGACTCATCTCCTACAATGAGCAGTTCTTC
CASSPSIIAGLISYNEQFF
>TRBJ2-1|TRBV12-3/TRBV12-4|NA|many
TGTGCCAGCAGTATAGGCGGGGCCCGGGAGCAGTTCTTC
CASSIGGAREQFF
>TRBJ1-2|TRBV5-1|NA|many
TGCGCCAGCACACGACAGCCCACTAACTATGGCTACACCTTC
CASTRQPTNYGYTF
>TRBJ2-6|TRBV7-2|NA|NA
TGTGCCAGCAGCTTAGCGAGACTTGGGGCCAACGTCCTGACTTTC
CASSLARLGANVLTF
>TRBJ1-1|TRBV28|TRBD1|many
TGTGCCAGCAGGGGGACAGGGGGCCTTCGGGAAGCTTTCTTT
CASRGTGGLREAFF
>TRBJ1-5|TRBV7-2|NA|many
TGTGCCAGCAGCTTAGGCTCACGGGGAGGTCAGCCCCAGCATTTT
CASSLGSRGGQPQHF
>TRBJ2-1|TRBV6-1|TRBD2|few
TGTGCCAGCAGTGAAAATTTCGGACTAGCGGGAGGGTTTGAGCAGTTCTTC
CASSENFGLAGGFEQFF
>TRBJ2-1|TRBV12-5|NA|many
TGTGCTAGTGGCCCAGGTGGGGGCTACAATGAGCAGTTCTTC
CASGPGGGYNEQFF
>TRBJ1-2|TRBV7-2|NA|NA
TGTGCCAGCAGCTTAGCGGGGGGGGTTCAGGATGGCTACACCTTC
CASSLAGGVQDGYTF
>TRBJ2-1|TRBV6-1|TRBD2|many
TGTGCCACCGGACTAGCGGGAGGGTACAATGAGCAGTTCTTC
CATGLAGGYNEQFF
>TRBJ1-5|TRBV12-3/TRBV12-4|NA|many
TGTGCCAGCAGCATTTCCATAGATAGCAATCAGCCCCAGCATTTT
CASSISIDSNQPQHF
>TRBJ2-7|TRBV20-1|TRBD2|many
TGCAGTGCTAGAGATTCGGGACTAGCGGGATTCTACGAGCAGTACTTC
CSARDSGLAGFYEQYF